Listed below are T cell receptor beta chains from one sample, sequenced in a study of vaccination effects on CD4 cells after COVID-19. The antigens these receptors bind are not known. Assay used: immunoSEQ multiplex PCR; TCRdb lists only in-frame clones, some missing. The sample holds some 14,000 clones; over 60% are singletons and the top ten take approximately 33%. The source was CD4+ T cells from PBMCs cultured with HCoV-NL63 spike peptides, collected after COVID-19 vaccination. These receptor sequences come from a human donor who had a prior SARS-CoV-2 infection. The CDR3 runs from the conserved cysteine through the conserved F or W. A D gene is named only where the DNA matches it firmly. The size field is filled for only some rows; it gives once, few, many or a size class.

j_call: TRBJ1-5; clone_size: -; v_call: TRBV6-5; d_call: -; cdr3_aa: CASSRGQGLGQPQHF; cdr3_nt: TGTGCCAGCAGCCGAGGGCAGGGGCTAGGTCAGCCCCAGCATTTT
j_call: TRBJ1-5; clone_size: few; v_call: TRBV18; d_call: TRBD1; cdr3_aa: CASSRTGEGYNQPQHF; cdr3_nt: TGTGCCAGCTCACGGACAGGGGAAGGTTATAATCAGCCCCAGCATTTT
j_call: TRBJ2-3; clone_size: -; v_call: TRBV6-1; d_call: TRBD2; cdr3_aa: CASSEVGGRGADTQYF; cdr3_nt: TGTGCCAGCAGTGAAGTGGGCGGGAGAGGCGCAGATACGCAGTATTTT
j_call: TRBJ2-3; clone_size: once; v_call: TRBV4-2; d_call: TRBD1; cdr3_aa: CASSQGTGDTDTQYF; cdr3_nt: TGTGCCAGCAGCCAAGGGACAGGAGACACAGATACGCAGTATTTT
j_call: TRBJ1-1; clone_size: -; v_call: TRBV6-5; d_call: -; cdr3_aa: CASGSQTNTEAFF; cdr3_nt: TGTGCCAGCGGGTCCCAGACGAACACTGAAGCTTTCTTT
j_call: TRBJ2-3; clone_size: -; v_call: TRBV24-1; d_call: TRBD2; cdr3_aa: CATSDLRIGRAGADTQYF; cdr3_nt: TGTGCCACCAGTGATTTGCGAATCGGGAGGGCTGGTGCAGATACGCAGTATTTT
j_call: TRBJ1-2; clone_size: -; v_call: TRBV5-1; d_call: -; cdr3_aa: CASSLTAGGGYTF; cdr3_nt: TGCGCCAGCAGCTTGACTGCCGGGGGCGGCTACACCTTC
j_call: TRBJ1-2; clone_size: once; v_call: TRBV2; d_call: -; cdr3_aa: CASSPIVQGGGYTF; cdr3_nt: TGTGCCAGCAGTCCCATAGTTCAGGGCGGGGGCTACACCTTC
j_call: TRBJ2-5; clone_size: -; v_call: TRBV7-6; d_call: -; cdr3_aa: CASSAGLTIGETQYF; cdr3_nt: TGTGCCAGCAGCGCCGGACTCACAATTGGGGAGACCCAGTACTTC
j_call: TRBJ2-7; clone_size: -; v_call: TRBV10-3; d_call: -; cdr3_aa: CAISAPPGTYEQYF; cdr3_nt: TGTGCCATCAGTGCGCCGCCAGGGACCTACGAGCAGTACTTC
j_call: TRBJ2-7; clone_size: few; v_call: TRBV19; d_call: TRBD2; cdr3_aa: CASSIGASGAYEQYF; cdr3_nt: TGTGCCAGTAGTATTGGGGCTAGCGGAGCCTACGAGCAGTACTTC
j_call: TRBJ2-2; clone_size: -; v_call: TRBV3-1/TRBV3-2; d_call: TRBD2; cdr3_aa: CASSQEETSGKNGELFF; cdr3_nt: TGTGCCAGCAGCCAAGAGGAGACTAGCGGGAAAAACGGGGAGCTGTTTTTT
j_call: TRBJ1-4; clone_size: few; v_call: TRBV5-1; d_call: -; cdr3_aa: CASSLDGARYEKLFF; cdr3_nt: TGCGCCAGCAGCTTGGATGGGGCTCGGTACGAAAAACTGTTTTTT